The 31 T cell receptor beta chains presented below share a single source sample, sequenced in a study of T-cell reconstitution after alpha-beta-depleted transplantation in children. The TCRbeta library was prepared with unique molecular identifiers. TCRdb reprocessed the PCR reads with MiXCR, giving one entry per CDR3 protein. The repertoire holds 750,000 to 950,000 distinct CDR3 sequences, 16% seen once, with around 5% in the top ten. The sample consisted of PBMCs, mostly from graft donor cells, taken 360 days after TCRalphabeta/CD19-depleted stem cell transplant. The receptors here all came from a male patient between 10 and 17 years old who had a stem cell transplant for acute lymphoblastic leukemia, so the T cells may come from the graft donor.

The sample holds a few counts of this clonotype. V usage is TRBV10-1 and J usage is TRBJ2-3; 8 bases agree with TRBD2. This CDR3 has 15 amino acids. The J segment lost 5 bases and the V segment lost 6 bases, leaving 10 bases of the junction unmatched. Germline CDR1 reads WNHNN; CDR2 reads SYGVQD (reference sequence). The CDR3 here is CASSPREGPVDTQYF. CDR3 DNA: TGCGCCAGCAGCCCTCGGGAGGGCCCGGTAGATACGCAGTATTTT.

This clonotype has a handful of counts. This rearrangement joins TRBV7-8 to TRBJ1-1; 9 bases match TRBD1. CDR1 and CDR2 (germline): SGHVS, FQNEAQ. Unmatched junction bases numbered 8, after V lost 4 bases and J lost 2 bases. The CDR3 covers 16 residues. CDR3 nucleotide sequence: TGTGCCAGCAGCTCTCCGGGACAGGGAGGAAACACTGAAGCTTTCTTT. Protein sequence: CASSSPGQGGNTEAFF.

Here the CDR3 reads CSASVAGPQFF. The CDR3 DNA follows: TGCAGTGCTTCTGTGGCTGGCCCGCAGTTCTTC. The chain uses TRBV20-1 and TRBJ2-1; D is ambiguous. The CDR3 length is 11 residues. The V gene's germline CDR1 is DFQATT and CDR2 SNEGSKA (reference sequence). V lost 5 bases and J 12 bases, leaving 14 bases between the germline ends.

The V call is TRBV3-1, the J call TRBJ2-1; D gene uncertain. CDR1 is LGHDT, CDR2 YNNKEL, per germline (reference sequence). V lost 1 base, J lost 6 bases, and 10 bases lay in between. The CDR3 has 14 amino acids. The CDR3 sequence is CASSQGNLVNEQFF. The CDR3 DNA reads TGTGCCAGCAGCCAAGGAAACTTGGTCAATGAGCAGTTCTTC.

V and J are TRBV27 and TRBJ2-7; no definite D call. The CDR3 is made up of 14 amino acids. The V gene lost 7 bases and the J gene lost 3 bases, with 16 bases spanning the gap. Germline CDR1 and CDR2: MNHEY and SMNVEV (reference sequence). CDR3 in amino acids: CASTARVRSYEQYF. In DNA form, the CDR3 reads TGTGCCAGCACCGCACGGGTACGGAGCTACGAGCAGTACTTC.

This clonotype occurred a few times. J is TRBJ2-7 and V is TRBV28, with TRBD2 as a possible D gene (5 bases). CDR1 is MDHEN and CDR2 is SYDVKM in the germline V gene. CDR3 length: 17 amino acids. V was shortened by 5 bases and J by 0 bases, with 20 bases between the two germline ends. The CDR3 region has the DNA TGTGCCAGCAGTCTTGTAATTGGCGGGCTAAGCTCCTACGAGCAGTACTTC. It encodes CASSLVIGGLSSYEQYF.

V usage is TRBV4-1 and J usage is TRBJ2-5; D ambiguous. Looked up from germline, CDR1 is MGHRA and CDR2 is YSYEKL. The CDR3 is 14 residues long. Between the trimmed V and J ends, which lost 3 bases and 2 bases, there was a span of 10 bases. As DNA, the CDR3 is TGCGCCAGCAGCCAGAGTAGAAATCAAGAGACCCAGTACTTC. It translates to CASSQSRNQETQYF.

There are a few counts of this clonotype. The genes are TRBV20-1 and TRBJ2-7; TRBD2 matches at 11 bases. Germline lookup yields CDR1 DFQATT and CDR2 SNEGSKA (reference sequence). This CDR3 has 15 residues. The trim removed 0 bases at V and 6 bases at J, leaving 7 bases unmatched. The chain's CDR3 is CSARDWGLAVSEQYF. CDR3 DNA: TGCAGTGCTAGAGATTGGGGACTAGCGGTAAGCGAGCAGTACTTC.

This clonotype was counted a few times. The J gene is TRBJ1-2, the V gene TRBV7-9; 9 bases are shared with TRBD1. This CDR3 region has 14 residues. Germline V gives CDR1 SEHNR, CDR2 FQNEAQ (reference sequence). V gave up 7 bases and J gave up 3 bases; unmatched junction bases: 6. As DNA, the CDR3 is TGTGCCAGCAACGGACAGGGGATTCACTATGGCTACACCTTC. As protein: CASNGQGIHYGYTF.

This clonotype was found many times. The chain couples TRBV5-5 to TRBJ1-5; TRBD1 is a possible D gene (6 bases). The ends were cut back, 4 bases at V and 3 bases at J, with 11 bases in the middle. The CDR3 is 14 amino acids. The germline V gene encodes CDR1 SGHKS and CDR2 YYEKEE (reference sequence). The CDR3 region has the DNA TGTGCCAGCAGCGCGGACAGACCCAATCAGCCCCAGCATTTT. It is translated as CASSADRPNQPQHF.

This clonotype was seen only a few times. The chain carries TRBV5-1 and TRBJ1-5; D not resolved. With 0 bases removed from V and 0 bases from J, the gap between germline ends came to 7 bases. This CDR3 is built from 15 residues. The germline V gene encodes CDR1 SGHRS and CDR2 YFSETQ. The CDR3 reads CASSLGHYSNQPQHF. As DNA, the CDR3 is TGCGCCAGCAGCTTGGGCCACTATAGCAATCAGCCCCAGCATTTT.

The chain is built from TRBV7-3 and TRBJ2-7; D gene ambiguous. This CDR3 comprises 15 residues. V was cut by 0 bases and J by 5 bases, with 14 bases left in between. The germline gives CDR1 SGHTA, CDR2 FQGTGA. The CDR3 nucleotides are TGTGCCAGCAGCTTAACTGGCGGCTCTTTCGACGAGCAGTACTTC. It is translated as CASSLTGGSFDEQYF.

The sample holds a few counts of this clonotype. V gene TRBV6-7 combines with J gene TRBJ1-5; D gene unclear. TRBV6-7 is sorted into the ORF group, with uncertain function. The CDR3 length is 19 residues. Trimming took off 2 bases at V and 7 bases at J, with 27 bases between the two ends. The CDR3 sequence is CASSYPRRNRALTSQPQHF. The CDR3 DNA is TGTGCCAGCAGTTACCCTAGGAGAAACCGGGCCCTTACATCGCAGCCCCAGCATTTT.

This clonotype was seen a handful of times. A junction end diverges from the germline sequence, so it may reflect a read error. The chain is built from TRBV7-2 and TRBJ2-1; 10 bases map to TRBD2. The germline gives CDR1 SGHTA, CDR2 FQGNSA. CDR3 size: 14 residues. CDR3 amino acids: CASSLAGVINEQFF. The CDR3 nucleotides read TGTGCCAGCAGCCTAGCGGGAGTCATAAATGAGCAGTTCTTC.

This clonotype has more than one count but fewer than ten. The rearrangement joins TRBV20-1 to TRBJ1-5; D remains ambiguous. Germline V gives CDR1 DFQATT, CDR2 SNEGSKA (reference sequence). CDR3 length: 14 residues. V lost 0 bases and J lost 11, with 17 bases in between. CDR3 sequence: CSARDPGRFTAQHF. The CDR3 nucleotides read TGCAGTGCTAGAGATCCTGGCAGATTCACGGCCCAGCATTTT.

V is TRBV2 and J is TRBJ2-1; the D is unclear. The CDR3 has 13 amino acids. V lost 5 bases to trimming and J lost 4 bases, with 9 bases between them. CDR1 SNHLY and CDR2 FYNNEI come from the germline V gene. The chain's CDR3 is CASSLRTYNEQFF. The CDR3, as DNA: TGTGCCAGCAGTCTTCGCACTTACAATGAGCAGTTCTTC.

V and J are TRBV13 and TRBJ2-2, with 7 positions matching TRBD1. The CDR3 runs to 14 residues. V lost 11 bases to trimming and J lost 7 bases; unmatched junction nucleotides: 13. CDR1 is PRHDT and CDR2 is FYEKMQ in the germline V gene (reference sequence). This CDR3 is CAGYHRGSSGELFF. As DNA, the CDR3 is TGTGCCGGATACCACAGGGGTTCAAGCGGGGAGCTGTTTTTT.

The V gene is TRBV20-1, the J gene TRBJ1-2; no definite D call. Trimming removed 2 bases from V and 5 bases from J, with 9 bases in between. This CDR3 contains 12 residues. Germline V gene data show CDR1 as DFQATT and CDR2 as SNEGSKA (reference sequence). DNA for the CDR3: TGCAGTGCTAGACTGTCGGGTTATGGCTACACCTTC. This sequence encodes CSARLSGYGYTF.

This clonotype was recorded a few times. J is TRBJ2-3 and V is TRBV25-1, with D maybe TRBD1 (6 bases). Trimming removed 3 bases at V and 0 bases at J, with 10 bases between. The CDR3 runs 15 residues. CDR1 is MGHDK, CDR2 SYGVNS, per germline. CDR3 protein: CASSDRGRSTDTQYF. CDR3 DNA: TGTGCCAGCAGTGACAGGGGAAGAAGCACAGATACGCAGTATTTT.

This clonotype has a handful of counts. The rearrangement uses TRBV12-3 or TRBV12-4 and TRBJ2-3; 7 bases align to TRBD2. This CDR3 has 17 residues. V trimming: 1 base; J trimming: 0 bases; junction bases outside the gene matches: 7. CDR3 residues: CASSLGGGSGSTDTQYF. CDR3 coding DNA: TGTGCCAGCAGTTTAGGGGGCGGGAGCGGTAGCACAGATACGCAGTATTTT.

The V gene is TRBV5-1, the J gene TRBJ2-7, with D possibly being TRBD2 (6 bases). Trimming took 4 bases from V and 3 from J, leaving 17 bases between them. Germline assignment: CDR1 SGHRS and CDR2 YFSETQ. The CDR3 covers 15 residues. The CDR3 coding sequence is TGCGCCAGCAGCCCCGGGGCCTGGAGGGTCTACGAGCAGTACTTC. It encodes CASSPGAWRVYEQYF. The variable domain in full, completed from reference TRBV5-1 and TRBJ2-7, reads KAGVTQTPRYLIKTRGQQVTLSCSPISGHRSVSWYQQTPGQGLQFLFEYFSETQRNKGNFPGRFSGRQFSNSRSEMNVSTLELGDSALYLCASSPGAWRVYEQYFGPGTRLTVT.

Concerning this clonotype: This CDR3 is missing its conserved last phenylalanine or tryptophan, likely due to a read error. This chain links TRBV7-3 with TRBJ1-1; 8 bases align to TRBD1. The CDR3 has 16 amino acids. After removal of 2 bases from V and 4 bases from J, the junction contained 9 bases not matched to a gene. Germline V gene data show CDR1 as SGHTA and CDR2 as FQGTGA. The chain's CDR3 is CASSLGTGIGGTEAFL. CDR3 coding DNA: TGTGCCAGCAGCTTAGGGACAGGTATCGGGGGCACTGAAGCTTTCCTT.

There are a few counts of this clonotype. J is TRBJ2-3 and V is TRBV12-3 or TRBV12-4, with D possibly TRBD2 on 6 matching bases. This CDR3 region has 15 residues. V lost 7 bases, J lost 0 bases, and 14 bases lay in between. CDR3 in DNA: TGTGCCAGCATTCTCGGGACTGTGAGCACAGATACGCAGTATTTT. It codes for CASILGTVSTDTQYF.

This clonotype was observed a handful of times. The CDR3 DNA reads TGCGCCAGCAGCTGGGACAGGGGCGCTGAAGCTTTCTTT. This translates into CASSWDRGAEAFF. V gene TRBV5-1 combines with J gene TRBJ1-1, with 10 bases aligning to TRBD1. Per germline, CDR1 SGHRS and CDR2 YFSETQ. The CDR3 is 13 residues long. Germline trimming cut 3 bases from V and 6 bases from J; bases unmatched to any gene: 2.

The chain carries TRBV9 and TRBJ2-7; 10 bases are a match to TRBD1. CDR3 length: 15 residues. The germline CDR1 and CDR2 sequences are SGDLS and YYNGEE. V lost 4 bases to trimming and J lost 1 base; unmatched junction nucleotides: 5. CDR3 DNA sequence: TGTGCCAGCAGCCCGGGACAGGGGAAGTCCTACGAGCAGTACTTC. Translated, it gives CASSPGQGKSYEQYF.

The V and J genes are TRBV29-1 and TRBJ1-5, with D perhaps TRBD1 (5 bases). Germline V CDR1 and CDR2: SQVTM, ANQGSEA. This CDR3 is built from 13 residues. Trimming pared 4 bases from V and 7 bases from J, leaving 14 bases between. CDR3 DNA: TGCAGCGTTGGGTGGCAGGGAGACCAGCCCCAGCATTTT. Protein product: CSVGWQGDQPQHF. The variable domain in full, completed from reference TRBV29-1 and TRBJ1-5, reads SAVISQKPSRDICQRGTSLTIQCQVDSQVTMMFWYRQQPGQSLTLIATANQGSEATYESGFVIDKFPISRPNLTFSTLTVSNMSPEDSSIYLCSVGWQGDQPQHFGDGTRLSIL.

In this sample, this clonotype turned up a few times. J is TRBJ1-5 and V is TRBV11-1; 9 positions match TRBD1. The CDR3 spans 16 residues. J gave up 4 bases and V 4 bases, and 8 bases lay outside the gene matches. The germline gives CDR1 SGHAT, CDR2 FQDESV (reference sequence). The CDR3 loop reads CASSWTGQGRNQPQHF. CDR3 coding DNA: TGTGCCAGCAGCTGGACGGGACAGGGAAGGAATCAGCCCCAGCATTTT.

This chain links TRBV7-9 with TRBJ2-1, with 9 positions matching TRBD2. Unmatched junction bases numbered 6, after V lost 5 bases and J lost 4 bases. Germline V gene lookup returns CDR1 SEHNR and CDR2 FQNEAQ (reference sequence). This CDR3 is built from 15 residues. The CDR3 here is CASSPLAGRYNEQFF. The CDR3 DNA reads TGTGCCAGCAGCCCTCTAGCGGGAAGGTACAATGAGCAGTTCTTC. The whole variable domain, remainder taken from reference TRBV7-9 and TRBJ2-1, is DTGVSQNPRHKITKRGQNVTFRCDPISEHNRLYWYRQTLGQGPEFLTYFQNEAQLEKSRLLSDRFSAERPKGSFSTLEIQRTEQGDSAMYLCASSPLAGRYNEQFFGPGTRLTVL.

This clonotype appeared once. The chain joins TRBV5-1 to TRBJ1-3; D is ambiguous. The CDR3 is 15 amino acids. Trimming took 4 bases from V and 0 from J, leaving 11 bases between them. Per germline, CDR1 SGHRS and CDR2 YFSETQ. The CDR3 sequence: CASSGGRSSGNTIYF. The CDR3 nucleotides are TGCGCCAGCAGCGGAGGACGGTCCTCTGGAAACACCATATATTTT.

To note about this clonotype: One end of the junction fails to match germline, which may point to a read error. The CDR3 DNA is TGCGCCAACAGCCAAGATCGGACTAGCGGAAGGACGTACGAGCAGTACTTC. It encodes CANSQDRTSGRTYEQYF. The chain carries TRBV4-1 and TRBJ2-7; 10 nucleotides line up with TRBD2. CDR3 length: 17 residues. In germline, CDR1 is MGHRA, CDR2 YSYEKL.

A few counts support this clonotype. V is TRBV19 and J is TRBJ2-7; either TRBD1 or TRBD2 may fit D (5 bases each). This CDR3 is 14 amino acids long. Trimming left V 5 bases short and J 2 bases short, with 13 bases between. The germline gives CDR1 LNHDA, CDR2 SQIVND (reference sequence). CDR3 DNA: TGTGCCAGTAGTGAGGGACCGATCACCTACGAGCAGTACTTC. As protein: CASSEGPITYEQYF.